The 20 T cell receptor beta chains presented below share a single source sample, sequenced in a study of blood T cell repertoires in COVID-19. Measured with immunoSEQ multiplex PCR; TCRdb has only the in-frame clones, and not every one. The profile covers some 250,000 clones, with roughly 89% appearing a single time and approximately 2.1% taken by the ten largest. Sequenced: peripheral blood. These receptors all come from a man aged 30-40 years who had recovered from COVID-19.

V is TRBV10-1 and J is TRBJ1-1; 10 nucleotides line up with TRBD1. J gave up 8 bases and V 6 bases, and 6 bases lay outside the gene matches. The CDR3 length is 13 residues. CDR1 WNHNN and CDR2 SYGVQD come from the germline V gene (reference sequence). CDR3 amino acids: CASRSGTGAEAFF. The DNA for the CDR3 is TGCGCCAGCAGGTCCGGGACAGGGGCGGAAGCTTTCTTT.

The rearrangement joins TRBV6-2 or TRBV6-3 to TRBJ1-2; D call uncertain. The CDR3 runs to 14 residues. Trimming removed 2 bases from V and 4 bases from J, with 11 bases in between. Per germline, CDR1 MNHEY and CDR2 SVGEGT. The CDR3 here is CASSYESSLYGYTF. CDR3 nucleotides: TGTGCCAGCAGTTACGAGAGCTCCCTCTATGGCTACACCTTC.

The rearrangement joins TRBV11-2 to TRBJ2-7; 10 bases match TRBD1. The V gene's germline CDR1 is SGHAT and CDR2 FQNNGV. The CDR3 contains 16 residues. Trimming cost V 1 base and J 0 bases; bases outside gene matches: 3. The CDR3 spells CASSLADRGPSYEQYF. The CDR3, as DNA: TGTGCCAGCAGCTTAGCCGACAGGGGGCCCTCCTACGAGCAGTACTTC.

This sequence joins TRBV5-1 and TRBJ2-1, with 10 bases matching TRBD1. The ends lost 2 bases at V and 5 bases at J; junction bases unmatched: 7. The CDR3 runs to 16 residues. CDR1 is SGHRS and CDR2 is YFSETQ in the germline V gene. The CDR3 loop is CASSFSPGQGNNEQFF. The CDR3 nucleotides are TGCGCCAGCAGCTTTTCTCCGGGACAGGGGAACAATGAGCAGTTCTTC. Variable domain in full (rest from reference TRBV5-1 and TRBJ2-1): KAGVTQTPRYLIKTRGQQVTLSCSPISGHRSVSWYQQTPGQGLQFLFEYFSETQRNKGNFPGRFSGRQFSNSRSEMNVSTLELGDSALYLCASSFSPGQGNNEQFFGPGTRLTVL.

The chain carries TRBV9 and TRBJ2-3; 7 positions match TRBD2. The CDR3 extends over 14 amino acids. CDR1 SGDLS and CDR2 YYNGEE come from the germline V gene. V was pared by 0 bases and J by 5 bases, with 3 bases of the junction left unmatched. CDR3 DNA sequence: TGTGCCAGCAGCGTAGGCGGGGAGGGAGATACGCAGTATTTT. This sequence encodes CASSVGGEGDTQYF.

CDR3: CASRSRDRGYEQYF. Here the CDR3 DNA reads TGTGCCAGCAGGAGCCGGGACAGGGGATACGAGCAGTACTTC. The genes are TRBV6-5 and TRBJ2-7, with 10 bases that match TRBD1. Per germline, CDR1 MNHEY and CDR2 SVGAGI. The CDR3 runs 14 residues. The V and J ends lost 6 bases and 4 bases, in that order; junction bases with no gene match: 6.

This chain links TRBV30 with TRBJ1-5, with D hard to call. From germline, CDR1 is GTSNPN and CDR2 SVGIG (reference sequence). The CDR3 runs 14 residues. V was cut by 2 bases and J by 2 bases, with 10 bases left in between. The CDR3 spells CAWSSDPGNQPQHF. In DNA form, the CDR3 reads TGTGCCTGGAGTAGCGACCCGGGCAATCAGCCCCAGCATTTT.

This rearrangement joins TRBV10-3 to TRBJ2-1; TRBD1 aligns across 9 bases. Per the germline V gene, CDR1 is ENHRY and CDR2 is SYGVKD. Trimming took 4 bases from V and 0 from J; bases not matched to a gene: 13. The CDR3 has 19 residues. As DNA, the CDR3 is TGTGCCATCAGTGCACTTGGGACAGGGCGGGGGCCCTCCTACAATGAGCAGTTCTTC. It yields the protein CAISALGTGRGPSYNEQFF.

The rearrangement links TRBV3-1 (or the pseudogene TRBV3-2) to TRBJ1-5; D uncertain. This CDR3 contains 13 residues. CDR1 is LGHDT, CDR2 YNNKEL, per germline (reference sequence). Trimming removed 4 bases at V and 5 bases at J, with 9 bases between. The CDR3 spells CASSPSGDQPQHF. In nucleotides, the CDR3 is TGTGCCAGCAGCCCGTCCGGGGATCAGCCCCAGCATTTT.

This clone was found a few times. This chain joins TRBV20-1 and TRBJ1-1; 8 bases line up with TRBD1. From germline, CDR1 is DFQATT and CDR2 SNEGSKA (reference sequence). The CDR3 has 11 residues. CDR3 bases: TGCAGAGGACAGGGCGGCACTGAAGCTTTCTTT. Its translation is CRGQGGTEAFF.

The chain couples TRBV4-2 to TRBJ2-2, with TRBD2 identical over 9 bases. V gave up 2 bases and J gave up 0 bases; unmatched junction bases: 1. The CDR3 consists of 16 residues. CDR1 and CDR2 (germline): LGHNA, YNFKEQ. CDR3 bases: TGTGCCAGCAGCCAACTAGCGGGGACGAACACCGGGGAGCTGTTTTTT. Its translation: CASSQLAGTNTGELFF.

J is TRBJ2-7 and V is TRBV5-1, with D tentatively TRBD1 (5 bases). The ends were cut back, 4 bases at V and 0 bases at J, with 11 bases in the middle. Germline lookup yields CDR1 SGHRS and CDR2 YFSETQ. The CDR3 sequence is 14 residues long. The CDR3 spells CASSPGHRSYEQYF. The CDR3, as DNA: TGCGCCAGCAGCCCAGGGCACCGCTCCTACGAGCAGTACTTC.

The gene calls are TRBV30 and TRBJ1-5; weak D call: TRBD1 (6 bases). V was clipped by 4 bases and J by 5 bases, with 15 bases between them. Looked up from germline, CDR1 is GTSNPN and CDR2 is SVGIG (reference sequence). This CDR3 spans 14 amino acids. CDR3 sequence: CAWKGGSAYQPQHF. CDR3 sequence (DNA): TGTGCCTGGAAAGGGGGATCGGCCTATCAGCCCCAGCATTTT.

The chain recombines TRBV30 with TRBJ2-5, with 9 bases identical to TRBD1. CDR3 size: 15 residues. Trimming took 0 bases from V and 6 from J; bases not matched to a gene: 8. Germline values: CDR1 GTSNPN, CDR2 SVGIG (reference sequence). CDR3 bases: TGTGCCTGGAGTGTTGGACAGGGGCTCGTACAGACCCAGTACTTC. This gives the protein CAWSVGQGLVQTQYF. Based on the CDR3 plus reference TRBV30 and TRBJ2-5, the full variable domain is SQTIHQWPATLVQPVGSPLSLECTVEGTSNPNLYWYRQAAGRGLQLLFYSVGIGQISSEVPQNLSASRPQDRQFILSSKKLLLSDSGFYLCAWSVGQGLVQTQYFGPGTRLLVL.

The V gene is TRBV28, the J gene TRBJ2-2, with 10 bases identical to TRBD2. V was clipped by 2 bases and J by 7 bases; unmatched bases: 10. The CDR3 length is 17 residues. CDR1 and CDR2 from the germline V gene are MDHEN and SYDVKM. In nucleotides, the CDR3 is TGTGCCAGCAGTTTAATGAAGGTAGCGGGGGGCGTCGGGGAGCTGTTTTTT. Translation: CASSLMKVAGGVGELFF. Complete variable domain (other parts from reference TRBV28 and TRBJ2-2): DVKVTQSSRYLVKRTGEKVFLECVQDMDHENMFWYRQDPGLGLRLIYFSYDVKMKEKGDIPEGYSVSREKKERFSLILESASTNQTSMYLCASSLMKVAGGVGELFFGEGSRLTVL.

The chain joins TRBV2 to TRBJ1-1; D unclear. V lost 8 bases, J lost 4 bases, and 17 bases lay in between. Germline CDR1 is SNHLY and CDR2 is FYNNEI. The CDR3 runs 14 residues. DNA of the CDR3: TGTGCCAGCGGTTCGAGGAGGTGGGGCACTGAAGCTTTCTTT. This codes for CASGSRRWGTEAFF.

V usage is TRBV5-4 and J usage is TRBJ1-1; D gene unclear. Trimming removed 5 bases from V and 2 bases from J, with 10 bases in between. The germline V gene has CDR1 SGHNT and CDR2 YYREEE (reference sequence). This CDR3 spans 13 amino acids. DNA of the CDR3: TGTGCCAGCAGGGATACAGCTAACACTGAAGCTTTCTTT. Translation: CASRDTANTEAFF.

The genes are TRBV19 and TRBJ1-4; 9 nucleotides agree with TRBD1. Germline V CDR1 and CDR2: LNHDA, SQIVND (reference sequence). This CDR3 is 16 amino acids long. V dropped 8 bases and J dropped 5; count of bases not matched to a gene: 12. The CDR3 reads CASRDREGAPNEKLFF. For the CDR3, the DNA is TGTGCCAGTCGGGACAGGGAGGGGGCGCCGAATGAAAAACTGTTTTTT. Filled out from reference TRBV19 and TRBJ1-4, the complete variable domain reads DGGITQSPKYLFRKEGQNVTLSCEQNLNHDAMYWYRQDPGQGLRLIYYSQIVNDFQKGDIAEGYSVSREKKESFPLTVTSAQKNPTAFYLCASRDREGAPNEKLFFGSGTQLSVL.

V usage is TRBV3-1 (or the pseudogene TRBV3-2) and J usage is TRBJ1-3, with 10 nucleotides matching TRBD1. The trim removed 2 bases at V and 0 bases at J, leaving 4 bases unmatched. CDR1 is LGHDT and CDR2 is YNNKEL in the germline V gene (reference sequence). CDR3 size: 17 residues. CDR3 region: CASSQLGQGFSGNTIYF. The CDR3 DNA reads as TGTGCCAGCAGCCAACTGGGACAGGGGTTCTCTGGAAACACCATATATTTT.

The V call is TRBV6-5, the J call TRBJ2-5, with TRBD1 identical over 8 bases. V lost 5 bases, J lost 5 bases, and 7 bases stayed unmatched. From germline, CDR1 is MNHEY and CDR2 SVGAGI. There are 14 residues in the CDR3. The CDR3 protein is CASSPGQVWETQYF. The CDR3 nucleotides are TGTGCCAGCAGTCCGGGACAGGTCTGGGAGACCCAGTACTTC.